This T cell receptor (beta chain) derives from a study of T cells in Graves' hyperthyroidism and ophthalmopathy. Amplification yielded TCR beta CDR3 regions, with RNA transcripts as the source. An initial round of RT-PCR targeting the TCR CDR3 relied on the HTBI primer set. TCRdb re-analysed the multiplex PCR reads in MiXCR, keeping a single row per CDR3 protein. Here the sample spans a few hundred thousand distinct CDR3 sequences, more than 20% being singletons. Newly diagnosed hyperthyroidism patients aged 18 to 65 years had disease lasting under 2 months. Uncontrolled infection, other autoimmune disease, pregnancy or lactation barred patients from enrollment. Note on this clonotype: Its matching antigen is unknown.

Regarding the study as a whole: Ophthalmopathy was predicted by the model a median of roughly 6.6 months ahead of onset.

The sample comprised blood. This TCR derives from a man in his forties or fifties with Graves' hyperthyroidism.

Written as DNA, the CDR3 is TGCGCCAGCAGGAAAACAGGTGAAGCTTTCTTT. Its translation: CASRKTGEAFF. V usage is TRBV5-1 and J usage is TRBJ1-1; tentatively, D is TRBD1 (5 bases). CDR3 size: 11 residues. The V end was cut by 5 bases, the J end by 7 bases, with 9 bases between. Germline CDR1 is SGHRS and CDR2 is YFSETQ.